The entry below describes one T cell receptor beta chain. The antigen is unknown. Trimming removed 2 bases from V and 0 bases from J, with 10 bases in between. CDR1 MDHEN and CDR2 SYDVKM come from the germline V gene. This CDR3 has 15 residues. This sample is drawn from a study of cytomegalovirus exposure and HLA in healthy donors. Study results and limitations: Highly shared sequence variants in one cluster were likely a sequencing artifact. In an earlier analysis, most TCR beta V segments were productive about 90% or about 30% of the time.

The PCR contained 60 Vbeta and 13 Jbeta primers. Only in-frame clones appear in the TCRdb table, and some are missing; sequencing was by immunoSEQ multiplex PCR. The sample comprises approximately 280,000 clones, about 90% of which are singletons, and approximately 2% rests with the top ten. The material sequenced was PBMCs. This sequence joins TRBV28 and TRBJ1-1; D not certain. This clonotype was obtained from a woman between 18 and 29 years old in good health and CMV-seronegative. CDR3 nucleotide sequence: TGTGCCAGCAGTTTAATACCGGGGATGAACACTGAAGCTTTCTTT. The encoded protein is CASSLIPGMNTEAFF.